A selection of T cell receptor beta chains follows, all from one sample in a study of regulatory T cells in long-lasting Graves disease. MiXCR was run by TCRdb on the multiplex PCR reads, yielding one entry per CDR3 protein. The sample consists of approximately 250,000 distinct CDR3 sequences, about 18% of them appearing once. The material was peripheral blood mononuclear cells (PBMCs), obtained at new diagnosis, from a patient treated with antithyroid drugs. Receptors were obtained from a female donor with Graves disease. Both conserved end residues are part of each CDR3. The D gene is left open where the match is weak. Expanded clones are given a class, and other clones once, few, many or no size at all.

d_call j_call clone_size v_call cdr3_aa cdr3_nt
. TRBJ2-1 few TRBV5-5 CASSFTGEGYNEQFF TGTGCCAGCAGCTTTACGGGAGAGGGCTACAATGAGCAGTTCTTC
. TRBJ2-4 many TRBV19 CASSIGAKNIQYF TGTGCCAGTAGTATAGGGGCCAAAAACATTCAGTACTTC
. TRBJ2-7 few TRBV7-2 CASSEKGVGEQYF TGTGCCAGCAGCGAGAAGGGCGTGGGGGAGCAGTACTTC
. TRBJ2-3 many TRBV28 CASLRDITDTQYF TGTGCCAGCCTCCGGGACATCACAGATACGCAGTATTTT
. TRBJ1-1 many TRBV5-1 CASSPGSADAFF TGCGCCAGCAGCCCCGGTTCGGCGGATGCTTTCTTT
TRBD1 TRBJ1-1 . TRBV18 CANSPDRGDTEAFF TGTGCCAACTCACCTGACAGGGGGGACACTGAAGCTTTCTTT
TRBD1 TRBJ1-2 many TRBV28 CASSYLTGGANGYTF TGTGCCAGCAGTTACCTGACAGGGGGCGCAAATGGCTACACCTTC
TRBD2 TRBJ2-3 once TRBV6-2/TRBV6-3 CASTESTSGDTDTQYF TGTGCCAGCACCGAATCGACTAGCGGTGACACAGATACGCAGTATTTT
. TRBJ1-5 many TRBV24-1 CATSPGRPYSNQPQHF TGTGCCACCTCCCCCGGGAGGCCATATAGCAATCAGCCCCAGCATTTT
. TRBJ2-5 many TRBV3-1 CASSQLGQETQYF TGTGCCAGCAGCCAACTCGGGCAAGAGACCCAGTACTTC
. TRBJ1-4 . TRBV25-1 CASSELDYDNEKLFF TGTGCCAGCAGTGAACTGGATTACGATAATGAAAAACTGTTTTTT
TRBD1 TRBJ1-1 many TRBV20-1 CSARGTGARGTEAFF TGCAGTGCTAGGGGGACAGGGGCTAGGGGCACTGAAGCTTTCTTT
. TRBJ1-4 many TRBV20-1 CSARDWGVGEKLFF TGCAGTGCTAGAGATTGGGGTGTCGGTGAAAAACTGTTTTTT
. TRBJ2-2 many TRBV2 CASILVRGANTGELFF TGTGCCAGCATTCTTGTCAGGGGCGCGAACACCGGGGAGCTGTTTTTT
TRBD2 TRBJ2-5 few TRBV19 CASSPRLAGQETQYF TGTGCCAGTAGTCCCCGACTAGCGGGACAAGAGACCCAGTACTTC
. TRBJ2-3 many TRBV11-1 CASSPAEGRLPSTDTQYF TGTGCCAGCAGCCCGGCGGAGGGGCGACTTCCGAGCACAGATACGCAGTATTTT
. TRBJ2-3 many TRBV6-1 CATLLDPGKSDTQYF TGTGCCACGCTATTGGACCCGGGCAAGTCAGATACGCAGTATTTT
. TRBJ2-4 many TRBV2 CASTSRAKNIQYF TGTGCCAGCACCTCACGGGCCAAAAACATTCAGTACTTC
TRBD1 TRBJ1-2 many TRBV6-1 CASTDRGGTNYGYTF TGTGCCAGCACCGACAGGGGGGGGACCAACTATGGCTACACCTTC
TRBD1 TRBJ2-1 many TRBV11-3 CASSAGTENEQFF TGTGCCAGCAGCGCCGGGACAGAGAATGAGCAGTTCTTC
. TRBJ2-7 many TRBV6-1 CASRDISSYEQYF TGTGCCAGCCGGGACATTAGCTCCTACGAGCAGTACTTC
. TRBJ2-5 many TRBV12-3/TRBV12-4 CASSPGGTQYF TGTGCCAGCAGCCCCGGTGGGACCCAGTACTTC